The table lists the clone carrying this T cell receptor beta chain with a few counts. These data come from a study of cytomegalovirus exposure and HLA in healthy donors. Researchers ran the PCR with 60 Vbeta and 13 Jbeta primers. Generated by immunoSEQ multiplex PCR, the TCRdb table keeps only in-frame clones and is missing some. This sample has 200,000 to 250,000 clones, with more than 70% found just once. CDR3 length: 16 amino acids. Germline assignment: CDR1 SGHTA and CDR2 FQGTGA. After removal of 4 bases from V and 2 bases from J, the junction contained 5 bases not matched to a gene. The chain is built from TRBV7-3 and TRBJ2-1; TRBD1 matches at 10 bases. This TCR was recovered from a human donor in good health. Sequencing used PBMCs. CDR3: CASSWGTGATYNEQFF. In DNA, the CDR3 is TGTGCCAGCAGCTGGGGGACAGGGGCAACCTACAATGAGCAGTTCTTC.